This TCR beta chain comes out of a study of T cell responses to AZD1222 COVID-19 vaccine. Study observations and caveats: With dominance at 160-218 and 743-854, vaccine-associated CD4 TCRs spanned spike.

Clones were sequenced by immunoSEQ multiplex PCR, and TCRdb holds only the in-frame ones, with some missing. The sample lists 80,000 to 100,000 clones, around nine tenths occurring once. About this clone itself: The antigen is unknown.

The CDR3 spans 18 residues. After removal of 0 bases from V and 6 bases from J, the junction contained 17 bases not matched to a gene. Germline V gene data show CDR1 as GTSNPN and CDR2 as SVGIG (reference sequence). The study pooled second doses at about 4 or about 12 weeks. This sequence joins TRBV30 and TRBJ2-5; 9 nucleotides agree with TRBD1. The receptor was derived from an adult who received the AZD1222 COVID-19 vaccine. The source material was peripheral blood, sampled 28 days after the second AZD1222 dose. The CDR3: CAWSVQKRGQGVTKTQYF. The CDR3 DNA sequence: TGTGCCTGGAGTGTACAAAAGAGGGGACAGGGTGTAACGAAGACCCAGTACTTC.